This TCR beta chain was recovered during a study of T cells in localized non-small cell lung cancer. Overall study findings and caveats: Multi-region tumor sequencing was not done, so intratumor heterogeneity could not be excluded. Adjacent lung held a median roughly 56 of the top 100 tumor clones. It was uninvolved adjacent lung that showed the highest T cell clonality, exceeding tumor. In the blood, greater T cell density corresponded to longer overall survival.

The CDR3 is made up of 13 amino acids. Trimming left V 4 bases short and J 2 bases short, with 12 bases between. CDR1 GTSNPN and CDR2 SVGIG come from the germline V gene (reference sequence). Note on this clone: Its target is unknown.

The assay was immunoSEQ multiplex PCR, and TCRdb's table has in-frame clones only and misses some. Of approximately 43,000 clones listed, more than 70% were seen once; the top ten hold approximately 2.5%. The receptor comes from a female donor over 55 with stage I squamous cell lung carcinoma. This chain uses TRBV30 with TRBJ2-7; weak D call: TRBD1 (6 bases). The source was peripheral blood, collected before any cancer treatment. The CDR3 DNA is TGTGCCTGGAACCGGGACATGACCTACGAGCAGTACTTC. Translation: CAWNRDMTYEQYF. The variable domain in full, with the rest retrieved from reference TRBV30 and TRBJ2-7, is SQTIHQWPATLVQPVGSPLSLECTVEGTSNPNLYWYRQAAGRGLQLLFYSVGIGQISSEVPQNLSASRPQDRQFILSSKKLLLSDSGFYLCAWNRDMTYEQYFGPGTRLTVT.